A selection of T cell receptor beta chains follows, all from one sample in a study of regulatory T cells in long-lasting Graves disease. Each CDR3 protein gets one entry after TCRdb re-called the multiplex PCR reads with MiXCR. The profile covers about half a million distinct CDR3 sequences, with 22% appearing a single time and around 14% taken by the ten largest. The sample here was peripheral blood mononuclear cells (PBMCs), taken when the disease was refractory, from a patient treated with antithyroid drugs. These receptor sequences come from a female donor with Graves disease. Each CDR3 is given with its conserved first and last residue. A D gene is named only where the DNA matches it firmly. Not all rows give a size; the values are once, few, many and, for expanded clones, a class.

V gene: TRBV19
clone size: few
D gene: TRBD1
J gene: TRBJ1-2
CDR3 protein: CASSDRDSLNYGYTF
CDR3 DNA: TGTGCCAGTTCAGACCGGGACAGCCTAAACTATGGCTACACCTTC

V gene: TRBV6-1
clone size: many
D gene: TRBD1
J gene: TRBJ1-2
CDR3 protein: CASSEFPSPSGTGHYGYTF
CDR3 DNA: TGTGCCAGCAGTGAATTCCCTTCCCCGTCCGGGACAGGGCACTATGGCTACACCTTC

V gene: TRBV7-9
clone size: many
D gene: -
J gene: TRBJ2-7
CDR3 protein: CASRDLGPNEQYF
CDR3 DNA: TGTGCCAGCAGAGACCTGGGACCCAACGAGCAGTACTTC

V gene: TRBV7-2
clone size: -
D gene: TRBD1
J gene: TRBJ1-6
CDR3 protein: CASGLNRGPNSPLHF
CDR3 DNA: TGTGCCAGCGGGCTGAACAGGGGGCCTAATTCACCCCTCCACTTT

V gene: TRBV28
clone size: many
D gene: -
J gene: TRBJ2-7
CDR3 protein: CASRRGGGPSYEQYF
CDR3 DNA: TGTGCCAGCAGACGAGGGGGAGGCCCCTCCTACGAGCAGTACTTC

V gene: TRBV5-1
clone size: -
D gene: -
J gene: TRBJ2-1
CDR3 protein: CASSRTSQNEQFF
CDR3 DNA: TGCGCCAGCAGCCGGACGTCCCAAAATGAGCAGTTCTTC

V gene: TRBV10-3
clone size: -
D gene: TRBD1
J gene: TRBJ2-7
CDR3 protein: CAITRQGDRDEQYF
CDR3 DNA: TGTGCCATCACTAGACAGGGGGATCGGGACGAGCAGTACTTC

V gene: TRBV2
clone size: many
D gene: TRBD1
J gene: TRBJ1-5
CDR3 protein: CASANQDRGQGSQHF
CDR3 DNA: TGTGCCAGCGCGAATCAGGACAGGGGTCAGGGGTCCCAGCATTTT

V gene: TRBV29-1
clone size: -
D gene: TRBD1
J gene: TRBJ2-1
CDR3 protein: CSAEQGLGQFF
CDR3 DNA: TGCAGCGCCGAACAGGGGCTAGGGCAGTTCTTC

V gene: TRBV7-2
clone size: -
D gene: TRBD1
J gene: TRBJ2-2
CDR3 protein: CASSPIPTGANTGELFF
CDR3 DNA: TGTGCCAGCAGCCCAATACCTACAGGGGCGAACACCGGGGAGCTGTTTTTT

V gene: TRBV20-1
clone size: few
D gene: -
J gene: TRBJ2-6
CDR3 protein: CSAPVFPGANVLTF
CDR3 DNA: TGCAGTGCTCCAGTCTTCCCTGGGGCCAACGTCCTGACTTTC

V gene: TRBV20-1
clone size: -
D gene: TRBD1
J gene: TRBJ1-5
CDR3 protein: CSAAQGDGQPQHF
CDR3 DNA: TGCAGTGCCGCCCAGGGGGATGGACAGCCCCAGCATTTT

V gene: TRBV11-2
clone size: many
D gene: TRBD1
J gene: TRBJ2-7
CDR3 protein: CASSLAPRGRYEQYF
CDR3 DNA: TGTGCCAGCAGCTTAGCGCCGAGGGGGCGCTACGAGCAGTACTTC

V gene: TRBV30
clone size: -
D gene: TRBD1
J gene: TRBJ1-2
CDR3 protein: CAWSTRDSPHYGYTF
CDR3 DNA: TGTGCCTGGAGCACCCGGGACAGCCCACACTATGGCTACACCTTC

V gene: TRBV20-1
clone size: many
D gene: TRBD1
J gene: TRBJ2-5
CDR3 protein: CSAYSGTVIQETQYF
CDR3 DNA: TGCAGTGCCTATTCCGGGACAGTGATCCAAGAGACCCAGTACTTC

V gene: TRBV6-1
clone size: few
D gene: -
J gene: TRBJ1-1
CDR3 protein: CASIPPRGITEAFF
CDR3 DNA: TGTGCCAGCATTCCCCCTCGAGGGATCACTGAAGCTTTCTTT

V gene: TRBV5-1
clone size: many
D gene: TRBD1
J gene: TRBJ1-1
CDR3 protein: CASSLSGQGETEAFF
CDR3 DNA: TGCGCCAGCAGCTTGTCGGGACAGGGCGAGACTGAAGCTTTCTTT

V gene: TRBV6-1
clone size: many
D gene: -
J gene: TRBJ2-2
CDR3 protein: CASRGGRGNTGELFF
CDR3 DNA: TGTGCCAGCAGGGGGGGACGGGGGAACACCGGGGAGCTGTTTTTT

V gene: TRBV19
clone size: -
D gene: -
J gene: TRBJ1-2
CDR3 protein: CASSMYQGHGYTF
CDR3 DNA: TGTGCCAGTAGTATGTATCAGGGGCATGGCTACACCTTC

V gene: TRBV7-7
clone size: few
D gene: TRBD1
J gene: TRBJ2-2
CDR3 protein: CASSFSQGANTGELFF
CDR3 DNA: TGTGCTAGCAGCTTTTCACAGGGGGCGAACACCGGGGAGCTGTTTTTT